One and the same sample provided the 8 T cell receptor beta chains below, sequenced in a study of blood T cell repertoires in COVID-19. Profiling relied on immunoSEQ multiplex PCR, and the TCRdb table lists in-frame clones only, not all of them. The repertoire includes approximately 260,000 clones, about 86% of them detected once, and 9.6% sits in the top ten. The sample was peripheral blood. The receptors stem from a woman older than 75 with acute or convalescent COVID-19.

V and J are TRBV12-3 or TRBV12-4 and TRBJ1-5; 7 bases match TRBD1. The J segment lost 3 bases and the V segment lost 6 bases, leaving 2 bases of the junction unmatched. The CDR3 is made up of 13 amino acids. The DNA for the CDR3 is TGTGCCAGCAGGGGGACAGCCAATCAGCCCCAGCATTTT. The encoded protein is CASRGTANQPQHF.

V is TRBV19 and J is TRBJ1-4; 11 bases match TRBD1. CDR3 length equals 16 residues. Germline-derived CDR1 and CDR2 are LNHDA and SQIVND (reference sequence). Trimming cost V 3 bases and J 8 bases; bases outside gene matches: 8. In DNA form, the CDR3 reads TGTGCCAGTAGTATCTCCCTCGGACAGGGGGCGGAAAAACTGTTTTTT. As protein: CASSISLGQGAEKLFF.

The CDR3: CAISGIRGGEQYF. Here the CDR3 DNA reads TGTGCCATCAGTGGTATCAGGGGTGGCGAGCAGTACTTC. J is TRBJ2-7 and V is TRBV10-3, with D perhaps matching TRBD1 (6 bases). Germline CDR1 ENHRY, CDR2 SYGVKD. The CDR3 loop spans 13 amino acids. With 4 bases removed from V and 6 bases from J, the gap between germline ends came to 13 bases.

This clone appeared a single time. The V gene is TRBV6-1, the J gene TRBJ2-2; D might be TRBD2 (7 bases). V lost 2 bases, J lost 4 bases, and 14 bases lay in between. CDR1 is MNHNS, CDR2 SASEGT, per germline. The CDR3 runs 16 residues. CDR3 protein: CASSEPEGGFTGELFF. The CDR3 bases are TGTGCCAGCAGTGAACCGGAGGGGGGGTTCACCGGGGAGCTGTTTTTT.

The chain uses TRBV6-6 and TRBJ1-2; D gene unclear. The CDR3 is 12 residues long. The V gene lost 6 bases and the J gene lost 6 bases, with 11 bases spanning the gap. Germline V CDR1 and CDR2: MNHNY, SVGAGI (reference sequence). The CDR3 reads CASRPGTDGYTF. The CDR3 DNA sequence: TGTGCCAGCAGACCCGGTACAGATGGCTACACCTTC.

The genes are TRBV24-1 and TRBJ2-1; D uncertain. Germline V CDR1 and CDR2: KGHDR, SFDVKD. This CDR3 spans 14 amino acids. V was trimmed by 3 bases and J by 5 bases, leaving 10 bases between them. The CDR3 coding sequence is TGTGCCACCAGTGATCCCAGGCCCGACAATGAGCAGTTCTTC. Its protein product is CATSDPRPDNEQFF.

The chain carries TRBV29-1 and TRBJ2-7; weak D call: TRBD1 (6 bases). The CDR3 is made up of 13 amino acids. From germline, CDR1 is SQVTM and CDR2 ANQGSEA. Trimming stripped 6 bases from V and 0 bases from J, with 12 bases between. The CDR3, as DNA: TGCAGCGTCTCATCGGACAGCTCCTACGAGCAGTACTTC. The encoded protein is CSVSSDSSYEQYF.

This chain uses TRBV11-2 with TRBJ2-7, with D possibly being TRBD1 (6 bases). Trimming shortened V by 0 bases and J by 5 bases, and 8 bases separated the two germline ends. The length of the CDR3 is 13 residues. From germline, CDR1 is SGHAT and CDR2 FQNNGV. The chain's CDR3 is CASSLERTDEQYF. In DNA form, the CDR3 reads TGTGCCAGCAGCTTAGAGCGGACAGACGAGCAGTACTTC.